This T cell receptor beta chain is drawn from a study of OX40 agonist ivuxolimab in advanced cancers. V was pared by 6 bases and J by 2 bases, with 22 bases between. The germline V gene encodes CDR1 MDHEN and CDR2 SYDVKM. CDR3 size: 17 residues. This clone appeared a few times. TCRdb keeps only in-frame clones here, not all; method: immunoSEQ multiplex PCR. The data hold around 45,000 clones, with roughly 80% observed a single time. The sequencing here drew on CD4+ or CD8+ T cells sorted from blood, taken in a trial of the OX40 agonist ivuxolimab. The origin of this receptor is an adult with an advanced solid tumor such as melanoma, head and neck, liver or kidney cancer. This chain joins TRBV28 and TRBJ2-5; perhaps TRBD1 as D (5 bases). CDR3 region: CASSRSGLQRYQETQYF. The CDR3 nucleotides are TGTGCCAGCAGCCGCTCAGGGCTACAACGCTATCAAGAGACCCAGTACTTC.